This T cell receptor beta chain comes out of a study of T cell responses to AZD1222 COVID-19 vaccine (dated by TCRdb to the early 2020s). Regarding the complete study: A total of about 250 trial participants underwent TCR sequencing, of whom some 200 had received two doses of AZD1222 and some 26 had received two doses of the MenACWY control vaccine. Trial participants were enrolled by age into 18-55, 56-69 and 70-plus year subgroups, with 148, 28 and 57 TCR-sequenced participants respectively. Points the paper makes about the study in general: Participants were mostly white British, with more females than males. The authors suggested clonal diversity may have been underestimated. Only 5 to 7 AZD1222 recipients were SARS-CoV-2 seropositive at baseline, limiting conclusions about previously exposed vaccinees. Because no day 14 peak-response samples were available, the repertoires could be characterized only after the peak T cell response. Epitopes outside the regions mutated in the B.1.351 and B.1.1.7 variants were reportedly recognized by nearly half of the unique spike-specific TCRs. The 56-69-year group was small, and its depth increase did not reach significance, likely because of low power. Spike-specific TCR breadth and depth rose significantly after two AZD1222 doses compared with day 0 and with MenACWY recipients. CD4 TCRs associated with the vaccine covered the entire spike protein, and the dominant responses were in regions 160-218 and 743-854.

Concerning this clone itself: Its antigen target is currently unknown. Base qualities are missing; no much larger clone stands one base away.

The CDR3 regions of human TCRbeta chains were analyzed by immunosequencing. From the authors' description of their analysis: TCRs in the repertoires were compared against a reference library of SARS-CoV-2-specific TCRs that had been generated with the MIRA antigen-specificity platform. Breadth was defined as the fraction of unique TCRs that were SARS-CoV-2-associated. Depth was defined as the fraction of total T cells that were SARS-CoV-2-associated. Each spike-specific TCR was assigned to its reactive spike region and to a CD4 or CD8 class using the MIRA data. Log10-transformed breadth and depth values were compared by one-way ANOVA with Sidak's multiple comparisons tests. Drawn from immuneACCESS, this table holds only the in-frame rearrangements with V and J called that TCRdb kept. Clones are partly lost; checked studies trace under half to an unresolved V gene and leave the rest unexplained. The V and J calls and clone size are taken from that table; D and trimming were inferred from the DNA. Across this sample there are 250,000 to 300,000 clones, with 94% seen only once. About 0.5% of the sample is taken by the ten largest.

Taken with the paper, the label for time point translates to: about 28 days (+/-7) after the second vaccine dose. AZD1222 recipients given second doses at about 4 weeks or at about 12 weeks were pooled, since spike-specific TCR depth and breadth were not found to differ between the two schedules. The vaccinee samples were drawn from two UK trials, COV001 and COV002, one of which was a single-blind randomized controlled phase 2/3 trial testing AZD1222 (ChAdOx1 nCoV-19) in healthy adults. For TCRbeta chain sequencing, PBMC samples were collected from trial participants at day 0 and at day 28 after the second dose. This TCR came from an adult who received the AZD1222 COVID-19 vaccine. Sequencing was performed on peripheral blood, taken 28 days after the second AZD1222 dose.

The sequenced DNA is TGTGCCAGCAGCTTGGATAGGAGAAACACCGGGGAGCTGTTTTTT. Its translation reads: CASSLDRRNTGELFF. The chain is made from TRBV5-6 and TRBJ2-2; confidence is insufficient to name the D gene. The germline V gene specifies SGHDT as CDR1 and YYEEEE as CDR2. V and J are truncated by 0 bases and 2 bases respectively, leaving an intervening sequence of 8 bases. There are 15 amino acids in the CDR3, from cysteine to phenylalanine inclusive. Left in the record is the CDR3 DNA by itself, 45 bases read in frame from the first base.